This T cell receptor beta chain was captured by sequencing in a study of blood T cell repertoires in COVID-19. Data came from immunoSEQ multiplex PCR; TCRdb stores just in-frame clones and leaves some out. The data contain over 350,000 clones, 88% of them singletons. Per the germline V gene, CDR1 is GTSNPN and CDR2 is SVGIG (reference sequence). Trimming took 3 bases from V and 4 from J; bases not matched to a gene: 5. The CDR3 contains 13 residues. The chain links TRBV30 to TRBJ1-1; 7 nucleotides align to TRBD1. The sequencing input was PBMCs or T cells enriched from blood (not recorded which). This receptor was taken from a woman between 18 and 29 years old who had recovered from COVID-19. The CDR3: CAWRDRRGTEAFF. As DNA, the CDR3 is TGTGCCTGGAGGGACAGGAGGGGCACTGAAGCTTTCTTT.